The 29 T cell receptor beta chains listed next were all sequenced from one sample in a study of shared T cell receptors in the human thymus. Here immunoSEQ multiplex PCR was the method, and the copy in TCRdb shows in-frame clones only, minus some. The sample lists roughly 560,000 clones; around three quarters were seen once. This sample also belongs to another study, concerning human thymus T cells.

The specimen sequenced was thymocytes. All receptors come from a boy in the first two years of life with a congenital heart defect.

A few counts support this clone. CDR3 in amino acids: CASSTGLAPSPDTQYF. CDR3 coding DNA: TGTGCCAGCAGCACCGGACTCGCCCCTTCCCCAGATACGCAGTATTTT. The chain joins TRBV5-4 to TRBJ2-3, with D perhaps TRBD2 (5 bases). Germline V lookup: CDR1 SGHNT, CDR2 YYREEE (reference sequence). Between the trimmed V and J ends, which lost 4 bases and 4 bases, there was a span of 19 bases. This CDR3 is 16 amino acids long.

In DNA form, the CDR3 reads TGTGCCAGCAGTCCGGGACAGGGGAGCTATGGCTACACCTTC. Translation gives CASSPGQGSYGYTF. The chain recombines TRBV27 with TRBJ1-2, with TRBD1 matching 10 bases. CDR1 MNHEY and CDR2 SMNVEV come from the germline V gene (reference sequence). CDR3 length equals 14 residues. V lost 5 bases, J lost 4 bases, and 4 bases stayed unmatched.

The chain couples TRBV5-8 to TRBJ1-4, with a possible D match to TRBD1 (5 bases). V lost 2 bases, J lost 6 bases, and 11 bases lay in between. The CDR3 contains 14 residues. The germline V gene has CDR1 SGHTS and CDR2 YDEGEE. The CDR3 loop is CASSFEGEDEKLFF. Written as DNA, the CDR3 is TGTGCCAGCAGCTTTGAAGGGGAAGATGAAAAACTGTTTTTT.

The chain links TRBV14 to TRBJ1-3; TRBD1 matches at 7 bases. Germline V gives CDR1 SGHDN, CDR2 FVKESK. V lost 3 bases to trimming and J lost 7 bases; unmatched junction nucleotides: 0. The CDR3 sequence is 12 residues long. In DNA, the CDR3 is TGTGCCAGCAGCCAGACAGGGAACACCATATATTTT. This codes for CASSQTGNTIYF.

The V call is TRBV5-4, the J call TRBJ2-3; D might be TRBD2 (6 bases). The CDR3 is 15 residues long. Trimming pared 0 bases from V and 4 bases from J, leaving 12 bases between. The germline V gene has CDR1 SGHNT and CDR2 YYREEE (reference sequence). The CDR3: CASSLAGDPSDTQYF. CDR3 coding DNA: TGTGCCAGCAGCTTGGCGGGGGATCCATCAGATACGCAGTATTTT.

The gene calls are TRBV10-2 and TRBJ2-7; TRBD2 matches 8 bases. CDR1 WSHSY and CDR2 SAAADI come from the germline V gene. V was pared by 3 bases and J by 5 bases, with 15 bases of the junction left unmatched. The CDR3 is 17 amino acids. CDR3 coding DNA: TGCGCCAGCAGTGATTCGGGGGCGGGAGGCAGGCTGCACGAGCAGTACTTC. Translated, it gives CASSDSGAGGRLHEQYF.

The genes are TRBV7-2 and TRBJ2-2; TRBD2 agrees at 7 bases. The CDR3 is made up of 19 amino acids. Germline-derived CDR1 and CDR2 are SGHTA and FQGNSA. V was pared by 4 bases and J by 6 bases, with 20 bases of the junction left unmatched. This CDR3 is CASSSNPPLGGSRSGELFF. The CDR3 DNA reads TGTGCCAGCAGCTCGAACCCACCCTTGGGCGGGAGCCGTTCCGGGGAGCTGTTTTTT.

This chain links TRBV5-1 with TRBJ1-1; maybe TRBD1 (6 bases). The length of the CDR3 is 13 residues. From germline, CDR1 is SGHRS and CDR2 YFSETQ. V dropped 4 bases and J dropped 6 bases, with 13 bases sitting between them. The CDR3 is CASSIGQQAEAFF. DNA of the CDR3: TGCGCCAGCAGCATTGGACAGCAAGCTGAAGCTTTCTTT.

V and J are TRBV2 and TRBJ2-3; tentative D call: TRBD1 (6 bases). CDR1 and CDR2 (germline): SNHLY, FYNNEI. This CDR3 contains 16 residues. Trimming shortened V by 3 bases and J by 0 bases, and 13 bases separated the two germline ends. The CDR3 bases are TGTGCCAGCAGTGAGGATAAACAGGGAAGCACAGATACGCAGTATTTT. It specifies CASSEDKQGSTDTQYF.

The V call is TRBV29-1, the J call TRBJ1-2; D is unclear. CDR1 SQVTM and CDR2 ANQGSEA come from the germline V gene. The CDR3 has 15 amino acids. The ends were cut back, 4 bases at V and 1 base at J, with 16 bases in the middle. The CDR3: CSVALRGEVNYGYTF. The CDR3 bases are TGCAGCGTTGCCCTGCGCGGGGAGGTTAACTATGGCTACACCTTC. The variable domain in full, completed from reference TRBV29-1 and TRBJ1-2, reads SAVISQKPSRDICQRGTSLTIQCQVDSQVTMMFWYRQQPGQSLTLIATANQGSEATYESGFVIDKFPISRPNLTFSTLTVSNMSPEDSSIYLCSVALRGEVNYGYTFGSGTRLTVV.

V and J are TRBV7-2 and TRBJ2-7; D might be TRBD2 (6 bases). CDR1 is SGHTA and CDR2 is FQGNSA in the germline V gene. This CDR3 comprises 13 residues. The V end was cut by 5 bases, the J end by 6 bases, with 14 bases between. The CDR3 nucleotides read TGTGCCAGCAGCCACCGGAGGGCTCGCGAGCAGTACTTC. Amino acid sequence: CASSHRRAREQYF.

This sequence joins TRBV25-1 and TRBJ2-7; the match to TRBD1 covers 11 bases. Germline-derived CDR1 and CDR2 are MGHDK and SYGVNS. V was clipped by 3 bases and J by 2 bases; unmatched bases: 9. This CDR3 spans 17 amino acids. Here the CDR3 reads CASSEGAGTGGPYEQYF. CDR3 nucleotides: TGTGCCAGCAGTGAGGGTGCTGGGACAGGGGGGCCCTACGAGCAGTACTTC.

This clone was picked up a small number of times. CDR3 coding DNA: TGTGCCAGCAGCCCTAATCCAATGACTAGGAGCCCAACAGATACGCAGTATTTT. Translation gives CASSPNPMTRSPTDTQYF. The chain links TRBV14 to TRBJ2-3; a weak D match, TRBD2 (6 bases). Germline V gives CDR1 SGHDN, CDR2 FVKESK. V was trimmed by 4 bases and J by 3 bases, leaving 23 bases between them. The CDR3 extends over 18 amino acids. Full variable domain (missing parts from reference TRBV14 and TRBJ2-3): EAGVTQFPSHSVIEKGQTVTLRCDPISGHDNLYWYRRVMGKEIKFLLHFVKESKQDESGMPNNRFLAERTGGTYSTLKVQPAELEDSGVYFCASSPNPMTRSPTDTQYFGPGTRLTVL.

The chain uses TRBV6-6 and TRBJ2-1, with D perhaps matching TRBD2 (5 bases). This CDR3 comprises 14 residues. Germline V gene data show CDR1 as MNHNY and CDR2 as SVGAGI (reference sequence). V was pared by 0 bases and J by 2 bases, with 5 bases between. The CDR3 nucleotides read TGTGCCAGCAGTTACTCCGGGACCTACAATGAGCAGTTCTTC. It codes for CASSYSGTYNEQFF.

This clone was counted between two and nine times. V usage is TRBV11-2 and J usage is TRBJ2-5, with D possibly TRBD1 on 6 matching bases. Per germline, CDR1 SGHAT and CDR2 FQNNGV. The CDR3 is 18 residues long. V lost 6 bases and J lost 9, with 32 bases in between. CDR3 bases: TGTGCCAGCAGTTCCGGGACAAGGAGTGAGAGGGAAGAGATGGCCCAGTACTTC. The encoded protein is CASSSGTRSEREEMAQYF.

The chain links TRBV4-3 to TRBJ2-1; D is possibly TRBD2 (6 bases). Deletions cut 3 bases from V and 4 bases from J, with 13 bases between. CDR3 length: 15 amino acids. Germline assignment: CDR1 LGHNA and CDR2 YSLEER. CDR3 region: CASSHQRGLYNEQFF. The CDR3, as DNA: TGCGCCAGCAGCCACCAGCGAGGACTATACAATGAGCAGTTCTTC.

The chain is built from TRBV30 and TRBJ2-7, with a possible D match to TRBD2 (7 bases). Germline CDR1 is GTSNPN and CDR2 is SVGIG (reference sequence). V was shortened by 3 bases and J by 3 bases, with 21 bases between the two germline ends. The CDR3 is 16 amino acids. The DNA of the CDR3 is TGTGCCTGGAGCGACTGGGGGGGACACCCCCACTACGAGCAGTACTTC. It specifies CAWSDWGGHPHYEQYF.

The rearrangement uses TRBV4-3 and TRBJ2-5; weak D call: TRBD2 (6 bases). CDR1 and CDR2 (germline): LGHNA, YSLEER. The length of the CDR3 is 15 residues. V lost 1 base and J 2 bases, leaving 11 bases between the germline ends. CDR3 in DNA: TGCGCCAGCAGCCAAGGTGGGAGGAGACAAGAGACCCAGTACTTC. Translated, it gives CASSQGGRRQETQYF.

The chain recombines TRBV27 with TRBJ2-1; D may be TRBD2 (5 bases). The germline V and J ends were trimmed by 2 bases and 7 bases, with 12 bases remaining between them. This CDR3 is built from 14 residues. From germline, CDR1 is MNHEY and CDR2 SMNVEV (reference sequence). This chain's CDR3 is CASSLGKTGNEQFF. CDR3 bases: TGTGCCAGCAGTTTAGGGAAAACGGGGAATGAGCAGTTCTTC.

Here the CDR3 reads CASALGRGNIQYF. Written as DNA, the CDR3 is TGTGCCAGCGCCCTAGGGCGGGGGAACATTCAGTACTTC. The rearrangement joins TRBV27 to TRBJ2-4; TRBD2 aligns across 7 bases. This CDR3 has 13 amino acids. V lost 8 bases, J lost 7 bases, and 8 bases stayed unmatched. From germline, CDR1 is MNHEY and CDR2 SMNVEV (reference sequence).

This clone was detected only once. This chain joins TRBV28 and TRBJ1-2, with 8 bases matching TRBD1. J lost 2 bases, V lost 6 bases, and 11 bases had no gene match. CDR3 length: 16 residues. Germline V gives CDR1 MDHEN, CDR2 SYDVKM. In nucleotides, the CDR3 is TGTGCCAGCAGCCACCTTGGACAGGGAGTAAACTATGGCTACACCTTC. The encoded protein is CASSHLGQGVNYGYTF.

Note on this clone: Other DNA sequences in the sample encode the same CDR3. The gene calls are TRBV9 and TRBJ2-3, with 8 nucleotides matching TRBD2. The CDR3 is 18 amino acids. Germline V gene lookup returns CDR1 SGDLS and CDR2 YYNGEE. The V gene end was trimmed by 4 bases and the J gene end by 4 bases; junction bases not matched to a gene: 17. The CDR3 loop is CASSPPPGLAGWSDTQYF. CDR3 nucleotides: TGTGCCAGCAGCCCACCCCCAGGGCTAGCGGGTTGGTCAGATACGCAGTATTTT.

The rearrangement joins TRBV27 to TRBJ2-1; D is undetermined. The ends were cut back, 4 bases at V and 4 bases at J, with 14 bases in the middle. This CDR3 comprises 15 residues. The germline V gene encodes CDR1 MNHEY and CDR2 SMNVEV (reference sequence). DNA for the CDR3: TGTGCCAGCAGTTGGTTTGCCCAAACTTACAATGAGCAGTTCTTC. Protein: CASSWFAQTYNEQFF.

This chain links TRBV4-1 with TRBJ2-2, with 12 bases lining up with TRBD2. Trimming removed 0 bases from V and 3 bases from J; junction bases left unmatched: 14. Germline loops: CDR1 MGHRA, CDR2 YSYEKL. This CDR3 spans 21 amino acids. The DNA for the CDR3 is TGCGCCAGCAGCCAAGATCAGTTCGGGTCCGCTAGCGGGAGGGACACCGGGGAGCTGTTTTTT. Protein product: CASSQDQFGSASGRDTGELFF.

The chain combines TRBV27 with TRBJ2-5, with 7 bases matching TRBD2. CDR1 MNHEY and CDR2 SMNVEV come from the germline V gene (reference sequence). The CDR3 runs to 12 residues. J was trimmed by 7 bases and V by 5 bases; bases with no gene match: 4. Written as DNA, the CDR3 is TGTGCCAGCAGTATAACGGGGGGGACCCAGTACTTC. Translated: CASSITGGTQYF.

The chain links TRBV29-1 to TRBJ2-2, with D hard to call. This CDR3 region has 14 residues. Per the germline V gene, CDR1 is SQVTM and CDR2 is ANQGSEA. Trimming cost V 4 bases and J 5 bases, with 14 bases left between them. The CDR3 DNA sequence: TGCAGCGTTGTAGAGGCTACTACGACCGGGGAGCTGTTTTTT. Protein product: CSVVEATTTGELFF.

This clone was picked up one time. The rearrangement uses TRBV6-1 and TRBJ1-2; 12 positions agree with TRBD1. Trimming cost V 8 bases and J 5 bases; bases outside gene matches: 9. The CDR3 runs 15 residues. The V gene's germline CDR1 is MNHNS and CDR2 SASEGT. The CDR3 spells CASRGPGQGAYGYTF. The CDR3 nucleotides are TGTGCCAGCCGGGGCCCGGGACAGGGGGCATATGGCTACACCTTC.

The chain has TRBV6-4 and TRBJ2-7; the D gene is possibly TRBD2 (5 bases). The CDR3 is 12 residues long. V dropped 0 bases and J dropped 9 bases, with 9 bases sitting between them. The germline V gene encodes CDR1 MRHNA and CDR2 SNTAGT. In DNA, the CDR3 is TGTGCCAGCAGTGACTCGAAAGGGAGGCAGTACTTC. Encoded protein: CASSDSKGRQYF.

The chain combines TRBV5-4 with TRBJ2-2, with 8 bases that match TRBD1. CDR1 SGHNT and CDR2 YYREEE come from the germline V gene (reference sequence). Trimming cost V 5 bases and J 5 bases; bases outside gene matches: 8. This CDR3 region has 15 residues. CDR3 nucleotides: TGTGCCAGCAGTTCAGGGGGCGCAAGGACCGGGGAGCTGTTTTTT. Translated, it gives CASSSGGARTGELFF.